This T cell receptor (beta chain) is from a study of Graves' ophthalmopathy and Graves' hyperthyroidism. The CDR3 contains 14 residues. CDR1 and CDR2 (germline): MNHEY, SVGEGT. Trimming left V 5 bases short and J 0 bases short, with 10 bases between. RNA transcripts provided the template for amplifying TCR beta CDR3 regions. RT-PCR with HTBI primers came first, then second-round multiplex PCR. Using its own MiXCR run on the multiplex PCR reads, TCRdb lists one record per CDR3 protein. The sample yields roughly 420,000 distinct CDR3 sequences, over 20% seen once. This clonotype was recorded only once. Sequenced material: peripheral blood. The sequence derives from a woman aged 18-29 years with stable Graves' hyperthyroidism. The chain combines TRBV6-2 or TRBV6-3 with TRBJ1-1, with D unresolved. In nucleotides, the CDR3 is TGTGCCAGCAGTGTAACAAGGGTGAACACTGAAGCTTTCTTT. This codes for CASSVTRVNTEAFF.